Listed below are T cell receptor beta chains from one sample, sequenced in a study of blood T cell repertoires in COVID-19. TCRdb's table, derived via immunoSEQ multiplex PCR, lists solely in-frame clones and lacks some. This repertoire shows over 70,000 clones, 65% to 85% found once; its top ten account for about 6%. The specimen sequenced was peripheral blood. The origin of the receptors is a man between 65 and 85 years old with COVID-19, enrolled during active disease. Each CDR3 is given with its conserved first and last residue. D genes are given only for firm matches. Some rows have no size entry. The others give once, few or many, or a class for an expanded clone.

j_gene | v_gene | abundance | d_gene | CDR3nt | CDR3aa
TRBJ2-6 | TRBV5-4 | few | - | TGTGCCAGCAGCCTGGCCTTATCTGGGGCCAACGTCCTGACTTTC | CASSLALSGANVLTF
TRBJ2-7 | TRBV9 | - | TRBD1 | TGTGCCAGCAGCGTAGGGGGACAGGGCTCCTACGAGCAGTACTTC | CASSVGGQGSYEQYF
TRBJ2-5 | TRBV12-3/TRBV12-4 | - | - | TGTGCCAGCAGTTTACTAGGAGTGGAGACCCAGTACTTC | CASSLLGVETQYF
TRBJ2-2 | TRBV6-2/TRBV6-3 | few | - | TGTGCCAGCAGTTACGGGCCTCCGAACACCGGGGAGCTGTTTTTT | CASSYGPPNTGELFF
TRBJ1-6 | TRBV2 | once | - | TGTGCCAGCACAACAGATCAGAATTCACCCCTCCACTTT | CASTTDQNSPLHF
TRBJ2-7 | TRBV10-3 | - | TRBD2 | TGTGCCATCAGTGATTCTACTAGCGCCTCCTACGAGCAGTACTTC | CAISDSTSASYEQYF
TRBJ1-2 | TRBV6-6 | - | - | TGTGCCAGCAGAGCCACAGGGAAAGGCTATGGCTACACCTTC | CASRATGKGYGYTF
TRBJ1-1 | TRBV20-1 | - | - | TGCAGTGTCCTAGATGGGGAGGAAGCTTTCTTT | CSVLDGEEAFF
TRBJ1-2 | TRBV3-1/TRBV3-2 | once | - | TGTGCCAGCAGCCAGAGGGAATTCTCTAACTATGGCTACACCTTC | CASSQREFSNYGYTF
TRBJ1-1 | TRBV11-3 | - | - | TGTGCCAGCAGCTGGGGTCACAGGGCCACTGAAGCTTTCTTT | CASSWGHRATEAFF
TRBJ2-7 | TRBV9 | - | - | TGTGCCAGCAGCGTAGGGACAGAGTTCAACTACGAGCAGTACTTC | CASSVGTEFNYEQYF
TRBJ2-5 | TRBV2 | - | - | TGTGCCAGCAAACCAGCGGGTGGGGGGGAGACCCAGTACTTC | CASKPAGGGETQYF
TRBJ1-1 | TRBV5-1 | - | - | TGCGCCAGCAGCTTGTATATCGCAGGGATGGGCACTGAAGCTTTCTTT | CASSLYIAGMGTEAFF
TRBJ1-1 | TRBV5-4 | - | TRBD1 | TGTGCCAGCAGCTTTGGAATGGGACAGGGGGCCATCCGGAACACTGAAGCTTTCTTT | CASSFGMGQGAIRNTEAFF
TRBJ2-3 | TRBV2 | once | TRBD1 | TGTGCCAGCAGTGACAGGGACAGGGCGAAAGATACGCAGTATTTT | CASSDRDRAKDTQYF
TRBJ2-4 | TRBV27 | - | TRBD1 | TGTGCCAGCAGTCGGACAGGGGGGGAGAGAAACATTCAGTACTTC | CASSRTGGERNIQYF
TRBJ2-5 | TRBV5-1 | - | TRBD2 | TGCGCCAGCAGCCAGAGCGGGAGTTCTAGGGAGACCCAGTACTTC | CASSQSGSSRETQYF
TRBJ1-1 | TRBV15 | once | TRBD1 | TGTGCCACCACGGGACAGATGAACACTGAAGCTTTCTTT | CATTGQMNTEAFF
TRBJ2-1 | TRBV19 | - | TRBD1 | TGTGCCAGTAGTCAGACAGGGGGTCGTCGGAATGAGCAGTTCTTC | CASSQTGGRRNEQFF
TRBJ1-2 | TRBV5-8 | - | TRBD1 | TGTGCCAGCAGCGTTTCCGGGACAGGGGGTTATGGCTACACCTTC | CASSVSGTGGYGYTF
TRBJ2-7 | TRBV14 | - | TRBD1 | TGTGCCAGCAGCCAGGGGGACAGGAACCTCTCCTACGAGCAGTACTTC | CASSQGDRNLSYEQYF
TRBJ1-3 | TRBV18 | - | - | TGTGCCAGCTCACCCGACCTGGCAGGTGCTGGGAACACCATATATTTT | CASSPDLAGAGNTIYF
TRBJ1-1 | TRBV7-3 | - | TRBD1 | TGTGCCAGCAGCTTAGGGACAGGCCCTTATGAAGCTTTCTTT | CASSLGTGPYEAFF
TRBJ2-3 | TRBV7-2 | - | TRBD2 | TGTGCCAGCAGCTTTGGTAGGACTAGCGGGGCGGGGTATACGCAGTATTTT | CASSFGRTSGAGYTQYF
TRBJ2-1 | TRBV4-1 | - | TRBD2 | TGCGCCAGCAGCCAAATAACTAGCGGACTAGCGGGAGCTGGAGGTGAGCAGTTCTTC | CASSQITSGLAGAGGEQFF
TRBJ1-4 | TRBV20-1 | - | - | TGCGGCCGAGGACATAATGAAAAACTGTTTTTT | CGRGHNEKLFF
TRBJ2-1 | TRBV5-1 | - | TRBD2 | TGCGCCAGCAGCTTGGAGGCAGGGAGGGATGAGCAGTTCTTC | CASSLEAGRDEQFF
TRBJ2-1 | TRBV9 | - | - | TGTGCCAGCAGCGTTTCCCAATTGAATGAGCAGTTCTTC | CASSVSQLNEQFF
TRBJ1-4 | TRBV7-2 | - | TRBD1 | TGTGCCAGCAGCTTAATGGGACAGGGTAATGAAAAACTGTTTTTT | CASSLMGQGNEKLFF
TRBJ1-2 | TRBV10-3 | - | TRBD1 | TGTGCCATCAGTGGTCAGGGGGCGCAATATGGCTACACCTTC | CAISGQGAQYGYTF
TRBJ2-5 | TRBV30 | - | - | TGTGCCTGGACGGGATTAGAGACCCAGTACTTC | CAWTGLETQYF
TRBJ2-2 | TRBV9 | once | - | TGTGCCAGCAGCCCTCCCCAGGAGGAGACCGGGGAGCTGTTTTTT | CASSPPQEETGELFF
TRBJ2-3 | TRBV11-3 | - | TRBD2 | TGTGCCAGCAGCCGAGGGACCGGGGGGGCAGATACGCAGTATTTT | CASSRGTGGADTQYF
TRBJ2-1 | TRBV11-2 | - | TRBD2 | TGTGCCAGCAGCCCCCCGGGGGCTAGCGGGGTTGAGCAGTTCTTC | CASSPPGASGVEQFF
TRBJ2-1 | TRBV11-3 | few | - | TGTGCCAGCAGCCCCCCGGTGGAGAGACTTGGGTACAATGAGCAGTTCTTC | CASSPPVERLGYNEQFF
TRBJ1-3 | TRBV6-1 | - | TRBD1 | TGTGCCAGCAGTGAAGAGACAGGGGGTGGAAACACCATATATTTT | CASSEETGGGNTIYF
TRBJ1-5 | TRBV28 | - | - | TGTGCCAGCAGCCAGTCGAGGGGCAATCAGCCCCAGCATTTT | CASSQSRGNQPQHF
TRBJ2-4 | TRBV7-8 | many | - | TGTGCCAGCAGCACTTTTGGACCGTCGGGAGACATTCAGTACTTC | CASSTFGPSGDIQYF
TRBJ2-7 | TRBV11-3 | - | TRBD1 | TGTGCCAGCAGGCCGGGACAGGACTCCTACGAGCAGTACTTC | CASRPGQDSYEQYF
TRBJ1-6 | TRBV5-6 | - | TRBD1 | TGTGCCAGCAGACGGACAGGGGGATACGATTCACCCCTCCACTTT | CASRRTGGYDSPLHF
TRBJ1-5 | TRBV3-1/TRBV3-2 | - | - | TGTGCCAGCAGCCTGCAGGGTTTGGGTCAGCCCCAGCATTTT | CASSLQGLGQPQHF
TRBJ1-6 | TRBV5-6 | few | - | TGTGCCAGCAGCTTATGGCAGATCGTCTCACCCCTCCACTTT | CASSLWQIVSPLHF
TRBJ1-4 | TRBV28 | - | - | TGTGCCAGCAGTCCGGGACACTTAAATGAAAAACTGTTTTTT | CASSPGHLNEKLFF
TRBJ2-1 | TRBV6-5 | - | TRBD1 | TGTGCCAGCAGTTACACAACCGGGACAGGCGTCAATGAGCAGTTCTTC | CASSYTTGTGVNEQFF
TRBJ1-2 | TRBV5-8 | once | - | TGTGCCAGCAGCTCGGATATAGGGGTCTATGGCTACACCTTC | CASSSDIGVYGYTF